This T cell receptor beta chain was recorded in a study of beta chain features in type 1 diabetes. Trimming removed 1 base from V and 2 bases from J, with 10 bases in between. The CDR3 totals 15 residues. Per the germline V gene, CDR1 is SGHVS and CDR2 is FQNEAQ. Investigators reverse transcribed all isolated RNA, so they sequenced expressed TCRB transcripts. The repertoire was sequenced with immunoSEQ multiplex PCR; TCRdb's copy has only in-frame clones and lacks some. The table shows around 180,000 clones, with approximately 13% occurring only once. This clone was observed a few times. The TCR sequence derives from a woman aged 18 to 35 in good health. The gene calls are TRBV7-8 and TRBJ2-3; D is possibly TRBD1 (5 bases). The sample was central memory CD4+ T cells from blood. CDR3 sequence: CASSLGPGFTDTQYF. CDR3 coding DNA: TGTGCCAGCAGCTTAGGGCCAGGGTTCACAGATACGCAGTATTTT.